Listed below are T cell receptor beta chains from one sample, sequenced in a study of T cell responses to AZD1222 COVID-19 vaccine. Here immunoSEQ multiplex PCR was the method, and the copy in TCRdb shows in-frame clones only, minus some. The profile shows about 180,000 clones, around 90% of them singletons. The sequencing used peripheral blood, collected 28 days after the second AZD1222 dose. The receptors shown here come from an adult who received the AZD1222 COVID-19 vaccine. Both conserved end residues are part of each CDR3. Each record gives: J gene, V gene, D gene, clone size, CDR3 protein, CDR3 DNA. The D gene is left open where the match is weak. Clone size is shown for a subset of rows, as once, few, many or a class of expanded clone.

j_gene: TRBJ2-6; v_gene: TRBV7-3; d_gene: .; abundance: .; CDR3aa: CASSPGGSSGANVLTF; CDR3nt: TGTGCCAGCAGCCCCGGGGGAAGCTCTGGGGCCAACGTCCTGACTTTC
j_gene: TRBJ2-2; v_gene: TRBV29-1; d_gene: .; abundance: .; CDR3aa: CSARPSIDTGELFF; CDR3nt: TGCAGCGCCCGGCCCAGTATAGACACCGGGGAGCTGTTTTTT
j_gene: TRBJ1-5; v_gene: TRBV28; d_gene: TRBD1; abundance: .; CDR3aa: CASYLTGFSNQPQHF; CDR3nt: TGTGCCAGCTATCTGACAGGGTTTAGCAATCAGCCCCAGCATTTT
j_gene: TRBJ1-2; v_gene: TRBV15; d_gene: TRBD1; abundance: .; CDR3aa: CATARDRGLGYTF; CDR3nt: TGTGCCACCGCCCGGGACAGGGGGCTTGGCTACACCTTC
j_gene: TRBJ2-5; v_gene: TRBV28; d_gene: .; abundance: once; CDR3aa: CASSKQGIQETQYF; CDR3nt: TGTGCCAGCAGCAAACAGGGTATCCAAGAGACCCAGTACTTC
j_gene: TRBJ2-6; v_gene: TRBV5-4; d_gene: TRBD1; abundance: .; CDR3aa: CASSTGTGHGANVLTF; CDR3nt: TGTGCCAGCAGCACTGGGACAGGGCATGGGGCCAACGTCCTGACTTTC
j_gene: TRBJ2-5; v_gene: TRBV4-1; d_gene: TRBD2; abundance: .; CDR3aa: CASSRGLAGETRYF; CDR3nt: TGCGCCAGCAGCAGGGGACTAGCGGGAGAGACCCGGTACTTC
j_gene: TRBJ2-3; v_gene: TRBV12-5; d_gene: .; abundance: .; CDR3aa: CASGLDRLRTDTQYF; CDR3nt: TGTGCTAGTGGTTTAGACAGGCTCCGCACAGATACGCAGTATTTT
j_gene: TRBJ2-6; v_gene: TRBV25-1; d_gene: .; abundance: .; CDR3aa: CASSEFTPGLSGANVLTF; CDR3nt: TGTGCCAGCAGTGAATTTACTCCAGGCCTCTCTGGGGCCAACGTCCTGACTTTC
j_gene: TRBJ2-7; v_gene: TRBV5-1; d_gene: .; abundance: .; CDR3aa: CASSLESGRYEQYF; CDR3nt: TGCGCCAGCAGCTTGGAATCCGGCCGTTACGAGCAGTACTTC
j_gene: TRBJ1-3; v_gene: TRBV11-2; d_gene: TRBD1; abundance: .; CDR3aa: CASSLVDRVVRAGNTIYF; CDR3nt: TGTGCCAGCAGCTTGGTGGACAGGGTTGTCAGAGCAGGAAACACCATATATTTT
j_gene: TRBJ2-5; v_gene: TRBV7-9; d_gene: TRBD1; abundance: .; CDR3aa: CASSLARVDRGETQYF; CDR3nt: TGTGCCAGCAGCTTAGCGCGGGTAGACAGGGGGGAGACCCAGTACTTC
j_gene: TRBJ2-2; v_gene: TRBV9; d_gene: TRBD2; abundance: once; CDR3aa: CASSVAAGGPGTGELFF; CDR3nt: TGTGCCAGCAGCGTAGCAGCGGGGGGGCCCGGCACCGGGGAGCTGTTTTTT
j_gene: TRBJ1-5; v_gene: TRBV2; d_gene: .; abundance: .; CDR3aa: CASSDLRTDQPQHF; CDR3nt: TGTGCCAGCAGTGATTTAAGAACCGATCAGCCCCAGCATTTT
j_gene: TRBJ1-1; v_gene: TRBV5-1; d_gene: .; abundance: .; CDR3aa: CASNRLGGTNTEAFF; CDR3nt: TGCGCCAGCAACCGGTTGGGGGGGACGAACACTGAAGCTTTCTTT
j_gene: TRBJ2-1; v_gene: TRBV3-1/TRBV3-2; d_gene: .; abundance: .; CDR3aa: CASTPTGINEQFF; CDR3nt: TGTGCCAGCACGCCCACCGGTATCAATGAGCAGTTCTTC
j_gene: TRBJ2-7; v_gene: TRBV10-3; d_gene: .; abundance: .; CDR3aa: CAISTQTISYEQYF; CDR3nt: TGTGCCATCTCTACTCAGACTATATCCTACGAGCAGTACTTC
j_gene: TRBJ2-7; v_gene: TRBV11-1; d_gene: .; abundance: .; CDR3aa: CASSSLRLRGQYF; CDR3nt: TGTGCCAGCAGCTCGTTGCGGTTACGAGGACAGTACTTC
j_gene: TRBJ2-1; v_gene: TRBV18; d_gene: TRBD2; abundance: .; CDR3aa: CASSTSGGAIEQFF; CDR3nt: TGTGCCAGCTCAACGAGCGGGGGGGCTATTGAGCAGTTCTTC
j_gene: TRBJ2-3; v_gene: TRBV4-3; d_gene: .; abundance: .; CDR3aa: CASSQGWGAGTDTQYF; CDR3nt: TGCGCCAGCAGCCAAGGTTGGGGGGCAGGCACAGATACGCAGTATTTT
j_gene: TRBJ2-2; v_gene: TRBV2; d_gene: .; abundance: .; CDR3aa: CASSDSGAGLNTGELFF; CDR3nt: TGTGCCAGCAGTGATTCAGGGGCCGGTTTGAACACCGGGGAGCTGTTTTTT
j_gene: TRBJ1-6; v_gene: TRBV7-2; d_gene: .; abundance: .; CDR3aa: CASSLAGPGSYNSPLHF; CDR3nt: TGTGCCAGCAGCTTGGCAGGTCCAGGCTCCTATAATTCACCCCTCCACTTT
j_gene: TRBJ2-1; v_gene: TRBV4-2; d_gene: .; abundance: .; CDR3aa: CASSDIRGSSYNEQFF; CDR3nt: TGTGCCAGCAGCGACATCCGGGGGAGCTCCTACAATGAGCAGTTCTTC
j_gene: TRBJ2-2; v_gene: TRBV14; d_gene: TRBD1; abundance: .; CDR3aa: CASSQGQGATGELFF; CDR3nt: TGTGCCAGCAGCCAAGGACAGGGTGCCACCGGGGAGCTGTTTTTT
j_gene: TRBJ2-2; v_gene: TRBV7-2; d_gene: .; abundance: .; CDR3aa: CASSTDNRARELFF; CDR3nt: TGTGCCAGCAGCACTGACAACAGGGCCCGGGAGCTGTTTTTT
j_gene: TRBJ2-3; v_gene: TRBV7-8; d_gene: .; abundance: once; CDR3aa: CASSLRGARTDTQYF; CDR3nt: TGTGCCAGCAGCTTAAGGGGGGCCCGCACAGATACGCAGTATTTT
j_gene: TRBJ1-4; v_gene: TRBV6-1; d_gene: .; abundance: .; CDR3aa: CASSDLQGDGEKLFF; CDR3nt: TGTGCCAGCAGTGATTTACAGGGCGATGGTGAAAAACTGTTTTTT
j_gene: TRBJ2-3; v_gene: TRBV29-1; d_gene: .; abundance: once; CDR3aa: CSGRVTSTDTQYF; CDR3nt: TGCAGCGGCAGGGTCACAAGCACAGATACGCAGTATTTT
j_gene: TRBJ1-1; v_gene: TRBV30; d_gene: .; abundance: .; CDR3aa: CAWSVVEAFF; CDR3nt: TGTGCCTGGAGTGTAGTTGAAGCTTTCTTT
j_gene: TRBJ2-7; v_gene: TRBV27; d_gene: TRBD1; abundance: .; CDR3aa: CASGRQGATYEQYF; CDR3nt: TGTGCCAGCGGACGACAGGGGGCCACCTACGAGCAGTACTTC
j_gene: TRBJ2-7; v_gene: TRBV2; d_gene: .; abundance: .; CDR3aa: CASNPTGYEQYF; CDR3nt: TGTGCCAGCAACCCCACCGGCTACGAGCAGTACTTC
j_gene: TRBJ2-1; v_gene: TRBV10-3; d_gene: TRBD1; abundance: .; CDR3aa: CAIKRTGGAYNEQFF; CDR3nt: TGTGCCATCAAAAGGACAGGAGGAGCCTACAATGAGCAGTTCTTC
j_gene: TRBJ1-1; v_gene: TRBV7-2; d_gene: .; abundance: .; CDR3aa: CASSLLQLNTEAFF; CDR3nt: TGTGCCAGCAGCTTACTCCAGTTGAACACTGAAGCTTTCTTT
j_gene: TRBJ2-7; v_gene: TRBV3-1/TRBV3-2; d_gene: .; abundance: .; CDR3aa: CASSRTADVSYEQYF; CDR3nt: TGTGCCAGCAGTCGGACAGCCGATGTTTCCTACGAGCAGTACTTC
j_gene: TRBJ1-5; v_gene: TRBV3-1/TRBV3-2; d_gene: .; abundance: .; CDR3aa: CASSQPGSNQPQHF; CDR3nt: TGTGCCAGCAGCCAGCCAGGCTCCAATCAGCCCCAGCATTTT
j_gene: TRBJ1-6; v_gene: TRBV6-2/TRBV6-3; d_gene: TRBD1; abundance: .; CDR3aa: CASSPQGGRSPLHF; CDR3nt: TGTGCCAGCAGCCCACAGGGGGGACGTTCACCCCTCCACTTT
j_gene: TRBJ2-7; v_gene: TRBV2; d_gene: TRBD2; abundance: .; CDR3aa: CASRDWAAGVYGEQYF; CDR3nt: TGTGCCAGCAGAGACTGGGCAGCGGGAGTTTACGGCGAGCAGTACTTC
j_gene: TRBJ2-2; v_gene: TRBV6-6; d_gene: .; abundance: .; CDR3aa: CASSYPATTNTGELFF; CDR3nt: TGTGCCAGCAGTTACCCGGCTACCACGAACACCGGGGAGCTGTTTTTT
j_gene: TRBJ2-1; v_gene: TRBV5-1; d_gene: TRBD2; abundance: .; CDR3aa: CASTPGGDLRYNEQFF; CDR3nt: TGCGCCAGCACCCCGGGGGGAGACCTCCGATACAATGAGCAGTTCTTC
j_gene: TRBJ2-5; v_gene: TRBV7-9; d_gene: .; abundance: .; CDR3aa: CASSSQHFQETQYF; CDR3nt: TGTGCCAGCAGCTCCCAGCATTTTCAAGAGACCCAGTACTTC
j_gene: TRBJ1-6; v_gene: TRBV7-2; d_gene: .; abundance: .; CDR3aa: CASSPHGGSGPPLHF; CDR3nt: TGTGCCAGCAGCCCTCACGGGGGCAGCGGTCCACCCCTCCACTTT
j_gene: TRBJ1-2; v_gene: TRBV30; d_gene: .; abundance: .; CDR3aa: CAWSEGLSGYTF; CDR3nt: TGTGCCTGGAGTGAGGGATTATCTGGCTACACCTTC
j_gene: TRBJ2-1; v_gene: TRBV7-9; d_gene: .; abundance: .; CDR3aa: CASSRRGTYNEQFF; CDR3nt: TGTGCCAGCAGCCGCAGGGGTACCTACAATGAGCAGTTCTTC
j_gene: TRBJ1-5; v_gene: TRBV5-1; d_gene: .; abundance: few; CDR3aa: CASSWDHDQPQHF; CDR3nt: TGCGCCAGCAGCTGGGATCACGATCAGCCCCAGCATTTT
j_gene: TRBJ1-1; v_gene: TRBV29-1; d_gene: .; abundance: .; CDR3aa: CSVYMNTEAFF; CDR3nt: TGCAGCGTGTACATGAACACTGAAGCTTTCTTT
j_gene: TRBJ2-1; v_gene: TRBV11-3; d_gene: .; abundance: .; CDR3aa: CASSLEGGGNNEQFF; CDR3nt: TGTGCCAGCAGCCTGGAGGGGGGCGGGAACAATGAGCAGTTCTTC
j_gene: TRBJ2-3; v_gene: TRBV19; d_gene: TRBD1; abundance: .; CDR3aa: CASTMGQGAGDTQYF; CDR3nt: TGTGCCAGTACCATGGGACAGGGGGCCGGGGATACGCAGTATTTT
j_gene: TRBJ2-3; v_gene: TRBV19; d_gene: .; abundance: once; CDR3aa: CASSVGGGGPDTQYF; CDR3nt: TGTGCCAGTAGTGTAGGCGGGGGCGGTCCAGATACGCAGTATTTT
j_gene: TRBJ2-2; v_gene: TRBV28; d_gene: .; abundance: .; CDR3aa: CASTHGPEITGELFF; CDR3nt: TGTGCCAGCACCCACGGACCCGAGATAACCGGGGAGCTGTTTTTT
j_gene: TRBJ1-6; v_gene: TRBV12-3/TRBV12-4; d_gene: TRBD1; abundance: .; CDR3aa: CASSGQGNSPLHF; CDR3nt: TGTGCCAGCAGTGGACAGGGGAATTCACCCCTCCACTTT
j_gene: TRBJ2-3; v_gene: TRBV6-1; d_gene: .; abundance: .; CDR3aa: CASSENWGVGDTQYF; CDR3nt: TGTGCCAGCAGTGAAAATTGGGGCGTTGGAGATACGCAGTATTTT
j_gene: TRBJ1-1; v_gene: TRBV6-1; d_gene: TRBD1; abundance: .; CDR3aa: CASSEGTGGNTEAFF; CDR3nt: TGTGCCAGCAGTGAAGGGACAGGGGGAAACACTGAAGCTTTCTTT
j_gene: TRBJ2-2; v_gene: TRBV28; d_gene: .; abundance: .; CDR3aa: CASSLLGQPNTGELFF; CDR3nt: TGTGCCAGCAGTTTACTGGGCCAGCCGAACACCGGGGAGCTGTTTTTT
j_gene: TRBJ2-7; v_gene: TRBV9; d_gene: .; abundance: few; CDR3aa: CASSVDSRGGFDEQYF; CDR3nt: TGTGCCAGCAGCGTAGACTCCAGGGGAGGTTTCGACGAGCAGTACTTC
j_gene: TRBJ2-1; v_gene: TRBV4-3; d_gene: TRBD2; abundance: .; CDR3aa: CASSQAQRGVSEQFF; CDR3nt: TGCGCCAGCAGCCAAGCTCAGCGGGGGGTTTCTGAGCAGTTCTTC
j_gene: TRBJ2-3; v_gene: TRBV5-1; d_gene: TRBD1; abundance: once; CDR3aa: CASSHSRDRVIADTQYF; CDR3nt: TGCGCCAGCAGCCACTCACGGGACAGGGTTATCGCAGATACGCAGTATTTT
j_gene: TRBJ1-6; v_gene: TRBV6-1; d_gene: TRBD1; abundance: .; CDR3aa: CASNDTGTVNSPLHF; CDR3nt: TGTGCCAGCAATGACACCGGGACAGTTAATTCACCCCTCCACTTT
j_gene: TRBJ1-1; v_gene: TRBV3-1/TRBV3-2; d_gene: .; abundance: .; CDR3aa: CASSQDTGENTEAFF; CDR3nt: TGTGCCAGCAGCCAAGATACTGGAGAAAACACTGAAGCTTTCTTT
j_gene: TRBJ1-5; v_gene: TRBV18; d_gene: TRBD1; abundance: .; CDR3aa: CASSTGTGEGSNQPQHF; CDR3nt: TGTGCCAGCTCAACCGGGACAGGGGAGGGGAGCAATCAGCCCCAGCATTTT